These 9 T cell receptor beta chains share one sample of origin, sequenced in a study of blood T cells in healthy people across ages. Alongside a J-beta primer mix, a sample-barcoded 5' primer served in a second PCR lasting about 7 to 11 cycles. TCRdb redid the calling of the 5' RACE reads with MiXCR, one entry per CDR3 protein. The table has hundreds of thousands of distinct CDR3 sequences, roughly 44% seen once. Sequenced input: blood. The receptors here all came from a man aged 55 to 70 in good health.

V usage is TRBV27 and J usage is TRBJ1-2; maybe TRBD1 (5 bases). V gave up 8 bases and J gave up 0 bases, with 13 bases separating them. This CDR3 is built from 14 residues. Germline-derived CDR1 and CDR2 are MNHEY and SMNVEV (reference sequence). The CDR3 nucleotides read TGTGCCAGCGCCAGGGCGACCCCTAACTATGGCTACACCTTC. Protein product: CASARATPNYGYTF.

This rearrangement joins TRBV11-2 to TRBJ2-7; D is perhaps TRBD1 (5 bases). The J call may be incorrect, as the DNA end agrees better with TRBJ2-5. CDR3 size: 14 residues. The germline V gene has CDR1 SGHAT and CDR2 FQNNGV. The CDR3 DNA follows: TGTGCCAGCAGCCCCACAGGAGTTCGGGAGACCCAGTACTTC. It yields the protein CASSPTGVRETQYF.

The J gene is TRBJ1-6, the V gene TRBV4-3; D unclear. The CDR3 is 14 residues long. Deletions cut 0 bases from V and 7 bases from J, with 7 bases between. Per germline, CDR1 LGHNA and CDR2 YSLEER. The CDR3 loop is CASSQEHLNSPLHF. Written as DNA, the CDR3 is TGCGCCAGCAGCCAAGAACACTTAAATTCACCCCTCCACTTT.

This chain links TRBV12-5 with TRBJ2-3; D not resolved. The CDR3 runs to 13 residues. Germline V gene lookup returns CDR1 LGHNT and CDR2 FRNRAP. Trimming removed 0 bases at V and 6 bases at J, with 7 bases between. The CDR3 coding sequence is TGTGCTAGTGGTTTGGTCAGTTGGGATACGCAGTATTTT. This gives the protein CASGLVSWDTQYF.

In this sample, this clonotype turned up a few times. V gene TRBV2 combines with J gene TRBJ1-2, with D possibly matching TRBD1 (6 bases). Trimming left V 4 bases short and J 8 bases short, with 11 bases between. The CDR3 extends over 12 amino acids. In germline, CDR1 is SNHLY, CDR2 FYNNEI. The CDR3 region is CASSVGGRGYTF. CDR3 DNA: TGTGCCAGCAGTGTAGGGGGGCGAGGCTACACCTTC.

The genes are TRBV20-1 and TRBJ1-1; D unresolved. The CDR3 totals 15 residues. Germline lookup yields CDR1 DFQATT and CDR2 SNEGSKA (reference sequence). Trimming took 3 bases from V and 0 from J, leaving 14 bases between them. CDR3 sequence: CSASSQLLMNTEAFF. CDR3 nucleotides: TGCAGTGCTAGTTCCCAGCTCTTGATGAACACTGAAGCTTTCTTT.

The rearrangement links TRBV12-3 or TRBV12-4 to TRBJ1-4; D is unclear. Trimming stripped 6 bases from V and 0 bases from J, with 8 bases between. The CDR3 totals 14 residues. CDR3 protein: CASRETATNEKLFF. The CDR3 bases are TGTGCCAGCAGAGAGACCGCAACTAATGAAAAACTGTTTTTT.

This rearrangement joins TRBV15 to TRBJ1-2; D is possibly TRBD1 (6 bases). V was clipped by 5 bases and J by 5 bases, with 9 bases between them. CDR3 length: 12 amino acids. The germline V gene has CDR1 LNHNV and CDR2 YYDKDF (reference sequence). As DNA, the CDR3 is TGTGCCACCAGCTTGGACAGTTATGGCTACACCTTC. Translating gives CATSLDSYGYTF.

V is TRBV20-1 and J is TRBJ1-1, with D possibly TRBD1 on 6 matching bases. Trimming took off 3 bases at V and 0 bases at J, with 17 bases between the two ends. Germline V gene lookup returns CDR1 DFQATT and CDR2 SNEGSKA (reference sequence). The CDR3 runs to 16 residues. CDR3 nucleotide sequence: TGCAGTGCTAGCGGCGAGGGGGGCCAAATGAACACTGAAGCTTTCTTT. This sequence encodes CSASGEGGQMNTEAFF.